This T cell receptor (beta chain) was identified in a study of regulatory T cells in long-lasting Graves disease. Whole-study results and caveats: Lower TCR diversity characterized persistent Graves' patients relative to newly diagnosed patients.

CDR3 regions were amplified by Arm-PCR using iRepertoire HTBI primers to build TCR beta libraries. TCRdb called the multiplex PCR reads again in MiXCR, with one record for every CDR3 protein. The table lists 440,000 or so distinct CDR3 sequences, about 15% of them singletons. This clonotype was detected ten times or more. The antigen remains unidentified. Time point noted: newly diagnosed GD, antithyroid drugs for less than 3 months. PBMC RNA was the source of the TCR library. Germline lookup yields CDR1 MGHRA and CDR2 YSYEKL. This CDR3 contains 17 residues. Trimming shortened V by 1 base and J by 3 bases, and 18 bases separated the two germline ends. These data were also filed under a second study, of T cells in Graves' hyperthyroidism and ophthalmopathy.

The chain carries TRBV4-1 and TRBJ1-2; D gene ambiguous. The receptor comes from a woman in her thirties with Graves disease. This specimen consisted of peripheral blood mononuclear cells (PBMCs), obtained at new diagnosis, from a patient treated with antithyroid drugs. The CDR3 sequence is CASSQVPTPRQDYGYTF. CDR3 sequence (DNA): TGCGCCAGCAGCCAAGTTCCTACTCCGAGACAAGACTATGGCTACACCTTC.